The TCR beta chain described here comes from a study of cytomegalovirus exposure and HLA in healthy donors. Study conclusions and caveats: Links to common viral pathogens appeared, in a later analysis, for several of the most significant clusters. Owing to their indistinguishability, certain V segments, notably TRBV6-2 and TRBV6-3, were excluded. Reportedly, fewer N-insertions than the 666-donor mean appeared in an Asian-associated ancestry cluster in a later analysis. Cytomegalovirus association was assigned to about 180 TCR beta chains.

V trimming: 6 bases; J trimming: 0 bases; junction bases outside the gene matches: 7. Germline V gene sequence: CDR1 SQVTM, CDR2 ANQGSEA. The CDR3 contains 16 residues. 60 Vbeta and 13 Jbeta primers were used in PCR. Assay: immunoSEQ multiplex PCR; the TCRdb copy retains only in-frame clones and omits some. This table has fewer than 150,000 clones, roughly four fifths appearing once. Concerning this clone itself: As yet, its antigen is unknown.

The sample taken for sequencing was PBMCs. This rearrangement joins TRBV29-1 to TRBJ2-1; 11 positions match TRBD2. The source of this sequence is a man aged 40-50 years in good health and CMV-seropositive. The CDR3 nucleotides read TGCAGCGTGGAGGGACTAGCGGCCAGCTCCTACAATGAGCAGTTCTTC. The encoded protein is CSVEGLAASSYNEQFF.